The 10 T cell receptor beta chains listed next were all sequenced from one sample in a study of blood T cell repertoires in COVID-19. Profiled with immunoSEQ multiplex PCR; TCRdb holds only in-frame clones, not every one. The sample includes 200,000 to 250,000 clones, around four fifths of them seen just once. What was sequenced was peripheral blood. The receptor source for this set is a woman aged 80 or over with acute or convalescent COVID-19.

The V and J genes are TRBV7-8 and TRBJ1-1, with D possibly matching TRBD1 (5 bases). Trimming took 5 bases from V and 1 from J, leaving 14 bases between them. CDR3 length equals 15 residues. Germline V gene data show CDR1 as SGHVS and CDR2 as FQNEAQ. Here the CDR3 DNA reads TGTGCCAGCAGCCAAACGGGGGGGTGGAACACTGAAGCTTTCTTT. Encoded protein: CASSQTGGWNTEAFF.

The chain uses TRBV9 and TRBJ1-3; 7 nucleotides align to TRBD1. Germline CDR1 and CDR2: SGDLS and YYNGEE. There are 14 residues in the CDR3. Unmatched junction bases numbered 8, after V lost 0 bases and J lost 11 bases. CDR3 DNA sequence: TGTGCCAGCAGCGTAGAACAGGGGCGGATCCCCATATATTTT. Its translation: CASSVEQGRIPIYF. The whole variable domain, filled in from reference TRBV9 and TRBJ1-3, reads DSGVTQTPKHLITATGQRVTLRCSPRSGDLSVYWYQQSLDQGLQFLIQYYNGEERAKGNILERFSAQQFPDLHSELNLSSLELGDSALYFCASSVEQGRIPIYFGEGSWLTVV.

This clone showed up just a few times. The chain recombines TRBV3-1 (or the pseudogene TRBV3-2) with TRBJ1-1; D remains unclear. V was pared by 2 bases and J by 0 bases, with 7 bases between. The CDR3 has 14 residues. Germline assignment: CDR1 LGHDT and CDR2 YNNKEL (reference sequence). CDR3 nucleotide sequence: TGTGCCAGCAGCCAAAATTGGCTGAACACTGAAGCTTTCTTT. This gives the protein CASSQNWLNTEAFF.

The V and J genes are TRBV28 and TRBJ1-6, with D unclear. Germline CDR1 and CDR2: MDHEN and SYDVKM. The V end lost 1 base, the J end lost 8 bases, and 18 bases lay between the germline ends. The CDR3 spans 17 residues. The CDR3 is CASSLSVSGGSDSPLHF. The CDR3 bases are TGTGCCAGCAGTTTATCAGTTAGTGGCGGCAGCGATTCACCCCTCCACTTT.

The chain combines TRBV7-2 with TRBJ2-7; TRBD1 matches 8 bases. V gave up 5 bases and J gave up 3 bases; unmatched junction bases: 9. This CDR3 is 15 amino acids long. CDR1 and CDR2 from the germline V gene are SGHTA and FQGNSA. This chain's CDR3 is CASSVNRDRHYEQYF. In DNA, the CDR3 is TGTGCCAGCAGCGTCAACCGGGACAGGCACTACGAGCAGTACTTC. Together with reference TRBV7-2 and TRBJ2-7, the CDR3 gives the full variable domain: GAGVSQSPSNKVTEKGKDVELRCDPISGHTALYWYRQSLGQGLEFLIYFQGNSAPDKSGLPSDRFSAERTGGSVSTLTIQRTQQEDSAVYLCASSVNRDRHYEQYFGPGTRLTVT.

The chain carries TRBV6-5 and TRBJ2-1; 11 bases map to TRBD2. Germline lookup yields CDR1 MNHEY and CDR2 SVGAGI. CDR3 length equals 15 residues. V gave up 4 bases and J gave up 4 bases; unmatched junction bases: 3. CDR3 in DNA: TGTGCCAGCAGTTTGACTAGCGGGGTTTACAATGAGCAGTTCTTC. Translating it yields CASSLTSGVYNEQFF.

This sequence joins TRBV19 and TRBJ1-4, with a tentative D call TRBD1 (5 bases). The ends were cut back, 3 bases at V and 8 bases at J, with 10 bases in the middle. Germline assignment: CDR1 LNHDA and CDR2 SQIVND (reference sequence). The CDR3 is made up of 13 amino acids. Written as DNA, the CDR3 is TGTGCCAGTAGTATTAAGCAGGGAGAAAAACTGTTTTTT. This gives the protein CASSIKQGEKLFF.

The J gene is TRBJ1-2, the V gene TRBV6-6; the D is unclear. The CDR3 is 12 amino acids. In germline, CDR1 is MNHNY, CDR2 SVGAGI (reference sequence). Trimming stripped 5 bases from V and 4 bases from J, with 8 bases between. The CDR3 DNA follows: TGTGCCAGCAGTCAAAACAGCTATGGCTACACCTTC. Amino acids: CASSQNSYGYTF.

The rearrangement uses TRBV29-1 and TRBJ2-1; 9 bases align to TRBD2. Germline V gene lookup returns CDR1 SQVTM and CDR2 ANQGSEA. There are 13 residues in the CDR3. V gave up 7 bases and J gave up 7 bases; unmatched junction bases: 8. CDR3 residues: CSAPRGGTNEQFF. CDR3 sequence (DNA): TGCAGCGCCCCGCGGGGGGGGACAAATGAGCAGTTCTTC.

The chain links TRBV2 to TRBJ2-1, with 9 bases lining up with TRBD2. The CDR3 is 13 residues long. Germline V CDR1 and CDR2: SNHLY, FYNNEI. J lost 15 bases, V lost 6 bases, and 12 bases had no gene match. The CDR3 DNA is TGTGCCAGCAGCTCCGGGACTAGCATAATGGTGTTCTTC. Its protein is CASSSGTSIMVFF.